The 23 T cell receptor beta chains in this list originate from one sample, sequenced in a study of T cells in Graves' hyperthyroidism and ophthalmopathy. RNA transcripts were the template for amplifying TCR beta CDR3 regions. The HTBI set primed first-round TCR CDR3 RT-PCR. TCRdb recomputed calls from the multiplex PCR reads with MiXCR, one row per CDR3 protein. There are under 300,000 distinct CDR3 sequences in the sample; around 20% occur only once, and around 60% lies in the top ten. Sequences were obtained from blood. The source is a man aged 25 to 45 with Graves' ophthalmopathy.

This clonotype was recorded at least ten times. The V and J genes are TRBV30 and TRBJ1-1; 7 nucleotides align to TRBD1. Germline V gives CDR1 GTSNPN, CDR2 SVGIG (reference sequence). Germline trimming cut 0 bases from V and 10 bases from J; bases unmatched to any gene: 5. The CDR3 runs 12 residues. In DNA, the CDR3 is TGTGCCTGGAGTGTACGAGGGGGCATAGCTTTCTTT. Its protein product is CAWSVRGGIAFF.

In this sample, this clonotype turned up a few times. A much larger clone lies one base from this, so it may be a read error. This sequence joins TRBV3-1 and TRBJ2-1, with a tentative D call TRBD1 (5 bases). The CDR3 is made up of 14 amino acids. Germline CDR1 LGHDT, CDR2 YNNKEL (reference sequence). Trimming took off 1 base at V and 15 bases at J, with 19 bases between the two ends. This CDR3 is CASSQGSEILGRFF. CDR3 nucleotide sequence: TGTGCCAGCAGCCAAGGGTCAGAGATTTTGGGGCGGTTCTTC.

This clonotype showed up just a few times. The chain joins TRBV7-6 to TRBJ2-3, with 8 bases fitting TRBD2. With 4 bases clipped from V and 4 bases from J, the junction kept 7 bases outside the gene matches. The CDR3 has 15 residues. Germline loops: CDR1 SGHVS, CDR2 FNYEAQ. CDR3 nucleotides: TGTGCCAGCAGCTCCTGGACTAGCTCAGCAGATACGCAGTATTTT. Translated: CASSSWTSSADTQYF.

This clonotype appeared many times. This chain uses TRBV30 with TRBJ2-1, with D maybe TRBD1 (5 bases). The CDR3 runs 13 residues. Germline V gene sequence: CDR1 GTSNPN, CDR2 SVGIG (reference sequence). Trimming pared 4 bases from V and 6 bases from J, leaving 13 bases between. CDR3 sequence: CAWKGQIFNEQFF. The CDR3 nucleotides are TGTGCCTGGAAAGGACAAATCTTCAATGAGCAGTTCTTC.

The chain is built from TRBV20-1 and TRBJ2-5; the match to TRBD2 covers 9 bases. The junction had 11 bases not matched to a gene; V was cut back by 5 bases and J by 7 bases. The CDR3 consists of 14 residues. In germline, CDR1 is DFQATT, CDR2 SNEGSKA (reference sequence). The CDR3: CSAFAGGLGGTQYF. In DNA, the CDR3 is TGCAGTGCTTTTGCGGGAGGGCTTGGGGGGACCCAGTACTTC.

This clonotype was observed a handful of times. The rearrangement joins TRBV5-1 to TRBJ1-5; D is ambiguous. Trimming cost V 4 bases and J 0 bases, with 11 bases left between them. The germline gives CDR1 SGHRS, CDR2 YFSETQ. The CDR3 loop spans 15 amino acids. The CDR3 coding sequence is TGCGCCAGCAGCGCTGGAGATAATAGCAATCAGCCCCAGCATTTT. Protein sequence: CASSAGDNSNQPQHF.

This clonotype was counted many times. The chain is built from TRBV7-9 and TRBJ2-3; 12 nucleotides align to TRBD2. J gave up 0 bases and V 7 bases, and 8 bases lay outside the gene matches. CDR3 length: 17 residues. Germline V lookup: CDR1 SEHNR, CDR2 FQNEAQ (reference sequence). The CDR3 bases are TGTGCCAGCATCACTAGCGGGAGGCTCTCTAGCACAGATACGCAGTATTTT. Its translation: CASITSGRLSSTDTQYF.

This clonotype was detected a few times. The chain links TRBV15 to TRBJ2-3, with D perhaps matching TRBD1 (6 bases). Looked up from germline, CDR1 is LNHNV and CDR2 is YYDKDF (reference sequence). The ends were cut back, 1 base at V and 6 bases at J, with 14 bases in the middle. The CDR3 loop spans 15 amino acids. CDR3 loop: CATSRARGLMDTQYF. In DNA, the CDR3 is TGTGCCACCAGCAGAGCCAGGGGATTGATGGATACGCAGTATTTT.

In its sample, this clonotype was seen many times. The chain uses TRBV20-1 and TRBJ1-6; TRBD1 agrees at 8 bases. This CDR3 comprises 14 residues. Losses at the gene ends were 3 bases for V and 7 bases for J; bases not matched to a gene: 5. Germline V gene lookup returns CDR1 DFQATT and CDR2 SNEGSKA (reference sequence). CDR3 in amino acids: CSASDRGKNSPLHF. CDR3 coding DNA: TGCAGTGCTAGTGACAGGGGAAAGAATTCACCCCTCCACTTT.

This clonotype was detected ten times or more. This chain joins TRBV2 and TRBJ2-2; 7 nucleotides line up with TRBD1. J lost 7 bases, V lost 7 bases, and 6 bases had no gene match. Looked up from germline, CDR1 is SNHLY and CDR2 is FYNNEI. This CDR3 has 13 residues. The CDR3 bases are TGTGCCAGCAACCCCGACAGGGACGGGGAGCTGTTTTTT. Its translation: CASNPDRDGELFF.

This chain uses TRBV28 with TRBJ2-7; tentatively, D is TRBD2 (6 bases). CDR1 is MDHEN and CDR2 is SYDVKM in the germline V gene. This CDR3 has 12 amino acids. V was cut by 3 bases and J by 7 bases, with 10 bases left in between. The DNA for the CDR3 is TGTGCCAGCAGTTTGAATGGAGGGGAGCAGTACTTC. Encoded protein: CASSLNGGEQYF.

This clonotype was seen a handful of times. The chain has TRBV6-1 and TRBJ2-7; TRBD1 might be the D (5 bases). This CDR3 spans 12 amino acids. The germline V and J ends were trimmed by 4 bases and 3 bases, with 7 bases remaining between them. CDR1 is MNHNS, CDR2 SASEGT, per germline. CDR3 region: CASSVTDYEQYF. The CDR3 nucleotides are TGTGCCAGCAGTGTGACAGACTACGAGCAGTACTTC.

This chain links TRBV9 with TRBJ2-5; D is perhaps TRBD1 (6 bases). This CDR3 is 15 amino acids long. Looked up from germline, CDR1 is SGDLS and CDR2 is YYNGEE. The ends were cut back, 2 bases at V and 2 bases at J, with 13 bases in the middle. In nucleotides, the CDR3 is TGTGCCAGCAGCGTCGCTGGGACATTGCAAGAGACCCAGTACTTC. Protein product: CASSVAGTLQETQYF.

In regard to this clonotype: The germline gene is not matched at one end of the junction; a read error may be the cause. V usage is TRBV2 and J usage is TRBJ1-2, with TRBD1 as a possible D gene (5 bases). The CDR3 extends over 14 amino acids. The V gene's germline CDR1 is SNHLY and CDR2 FYNNEI. The CDR3 coding sequence is TGTGCCACCAGTGACCAAGGGACCTACTATGGCTACACCTTC. This codes for CATSDQGTYYGYTF.

The table lists this clonotype with a few counts. The chain joins TRBV7-9 to TRBJ2-3; 7 bases map to TRBD2. V was clipped by 3 bases and J by 1 base; unmatched bases: 4. CDR1 and CDR2 (germline): SEHNR, FQNEAQ (reference sequence). The CDR3 runs to 15 residues. CDR3 nucleotides: TGTGCCAGCAGCTTGACTAGCCCTGGCACAGATACGCAGTATTTT. This encodes CASSLTSPGTDTQYF.

This chain links TRBV29-1 with TRBJ2-7; possible D gene TRBD2, 6 bases. The CDR3 covers 15 residues. V dropped 3 bases and J dropped 6 bases, with 21 bases sitting between them. Germline CDR1 SQVTM, CDR2 ANQGSEA. The CDR3: CSVELRAGPVIEQYF. The CDR3 DNA is TGCAGCGTTGAGTTACGGGCGGGACCCGTAATCGAGCAGTACTTC.

This clonotype was counted at least ten times. V is TRBV15 and J is TRBJ1-2; D is ambiguous. Germline CDR1 LNHNV, CDR2 YYDKDF (reference sequence). CDR3 length equals 14 residues. V gave up 1 base and J gave up 6 bases, with 12 bases separating them. The CDR3 DNA sequence: TGTGCCACCAGCAGAGCTACCGGTAGCAATGGCTACACCTTC. This encodes CATSRATGSNGYTF.

The chain joins TRBV4-1 to TRBJ2-7; 9 nucleotides align to TRBD1. This CDR3 region has 14 residues. Germline CDR1 MGHRA, CDR2 YSYEKL. V lost 0 bases, J lost 4 bases, and 1 base stayed unmatched. The CDR3 sequence is CASSQDGTGYEQYF. The CDR3 coding sequence is TGCGCCAGCAGCCAAGATGGGACAGGGTACGAGCAGTACTTC.

This clonotype turned up a few times. This sequence joins TRBV29-1 and TRBJ2-1, with TRBD1 matching 8 bases. The germline CDR1 and CDR2 sequences are SQVTM and ANQGSEA. The CDR3 runs 16 residues. J lost 2 bases, V lost 7 bases, and 13 bases had no gene match. CDR3 nucleotide sequence: TGCAGCGCCCTAGGGGGTCGGGACAGGCCCTACAATGAGCAGTTCTTC. Its translation: CSALGGRDRPYNEQFF.

The chain uses TRBV30 and TRBJ1-1; D ambiguous. The CDR3 sequence is 14 residues long. Germline V gives CDR1 GTSNPN, CDR2 SVGIG (reference sequence). Between the trimmed V and J ends, which lost 0 bases and 1 base, there was a span of 9 bases. The CDR3 here is CAWSVSGGNTEAFF. CDR3 nucleotide sequence: TGTGCCTGGAGTGTATCAGGAGGGAACACTGAAGCTTTCTTT.

The chain is built from TRBV5-1 and TRBJ2-7; D may be TRBD1 or TRBD2 (5 bases each). Trimming stripped 3 bases from V and 3 bases from J, with 13 bases between. CDR1 is SGHRS, CDR2 YFSETQ, per germline. The CDR3 is 14 amino acids. This CDR3 reads CASSSGTVIYEQYF. The CDR3 nucleotides read TGCGCCAGCAGCTCCGGGACGGTAATCTACGAGCAGTACTTC.

A remark on this clonotype: With only one base between it and a far larger clone, this is likely a read error. The rearrangement links TRBV11-3 to TRBJ1-1, with unresolved D. CDR3 length: 13 amino acids. Germline V gives CDR1 SGHNT, CDR2 YENEEA. DNA for the CDR3: TGTGCCAGCAGCTTGTCTCTGAACACTGTAGCTTTCTTT. This sequence encodes CASSLSLNTVAFF.

This chain links TRBV12-3 or TRBV12-4 with TRBJ2-7; perhaps TRBD2 as D (6 bases). The CDR3 consists of 14 residues. Trimming left V 5 bases short and J 0 bases short, with 11 bases between. CDR3 DNA: TGTGCCAGCAGTGACGAGGAGGGCTCCTACGAGCAGTACTTC. It yields the protein CASSDEEGSYEQYF.